Listed below are T cell receptor beta chains from one sample, sequenced in a study of blood T cell repertoires in COVID-19. Data came from immunoSEQ multiplex PCR; TCRdb stores just in-frame clones and leaves some out. The data contain more than 400,000 clones, 90% of them singletons. Source material: PBMCs or T cells enriched from blood (not recorded which). All receptors come from a man aged 18-30 years who had recovered from COVID-19. Both conserved end residues are part of each CDR3. The order of the fields is clone size, D gene, J gene, V gene, CDR3 protein, CDR3 DNA. A D gene is named only where the DNA matches it firmly. Clone size appears in some rows only: once, few, many, or a class for an expanded clone.

clone_size: NA
d_call: NA
j_call: TRBJ1-5
v_call: TRBV10-3
cdr3_aa: CAISDEGGQPQHF
cdr3_nt: TGTGCCATCAGTGATGAGGGAGGGCAGCCCCAGCATTTT

clone_size: NA
d_call: NA
j_call: TRBJ1-2
v_call: TRBV2
cdr3_aa: CASSEQGGGYTF
cdr3_nt: TGTGCCAGCAGCGAACAGGGAGGAGGCTACACCTTC

clone_size: once
d_call: NA
j_call: TRBJ2-7
v_call: TRBV7-2
cdr3_aa: CASSLEFYGGSEQYF
cdr3_nt: TGTGCCAGCAGCTTAGAATTCTATGGAGGGAGCGAGCAGTACTTC

clone_size: NA
d_call: NA
j_call: TRBJ1-5
v_call: TRBV7-3
cdr3_aa: CASSLGETQPQHF
cdr3_nt: TGTGCCAGCAGCCTCGGAGAGACTCAGCCCCAGCATTTT

clone_size: NA
d_call: TRBD1
j_call: TRBJ1-2
v_call: TRBV6-5
cdr3_aa: CASSYSGTGTNYGYTF
cdr3_nt: TGTGCCAGCAGTTACTCCGGGACAGGAACTAACTATGGCTACACCTTC

clone_size: NA
d_call: NA
j_call: TRBJ1-1
v_call: TRBV3-1/TRBV3-2
cdr3_aa: CASSHEGYTEAFF
cdr3_nt: TGTGCCAGCAGCCATGAGGGTTACACTGAAGCTTTCTTT

clone_size: NA
d_call: TRBD1
j_call: TRBJ1-4
v_call: TRBV28
cdr3_aa: CASSHRDRGFEKLFF
cdr3_nt: TGTGCCAGCAGCCACCGGGACAGGGGATTTGAAAAACTGTTTTTT

clone_size: NA
d_call: TRBD2
j_call: TRBJ2-5
v_call: TRBV11-2
cdr3_aa: CASSLGLANQETQYF
cdr3_nt: TGTGCCAGCAGCTTAGGACTAGCGAACCAAGAGACCCAGTACTTC

clone_size: NA
d_call: NA
j_call: TRBJ1-1
v_call: TRBV5-5
cdr3_aa: CASSLGHREAFF
cdr3_nt: TGTGCCAGCAGCTTGGGGCACCGTGAAGCTTTCTTT

clone_size: NA
d_call: TRBD2
j_call: TRBJ2-3
v_call: TRBV24-1
cdr3_aa: CATSDFPGLAETDTQYF
cdr3_nt: TGTGCCACCAGTGATTTCCCTGGACTAGCCGAAACAGATACGCAGTATTTT

clone_size: few
d_call: NA
j_call: TRBJ1-6
v_call: TRBV27
cdr3_aa: CASSFAGKDSPLHF
cdr3_nt: TGTGCCAGCAGTTTTGCGGGGAAGGATTCACCCCTCCACTTT

clone_size: NA
d_call: TRBD1
j_call: TRBJ1-6
v_call: TRBV2
cdr3_aa: CASRDEQGPYNSPLHF
cdr3_nt: TGTGCCAGCAGGGATGAACAGGGGCCCTATAATTCACCCCTCCACTTT

clone_size: NA
d_call: TRBD1
j_call: TRBJ2-2
v_call: TRBV9
cdr3_aa: CASSVATGTGNTGELFF
cdr3_nt: TGTGCCAGCAGCGTAGCTACGGGGACAGGGAACACCGGGGAGCTGTTTTTT

clone_size: NA
d_call: NA
j_call: TRBJ1-2
v_call: TRBV19
cdr3_aa: CASSNAGINYGYTF
cdr3_nt: TGTGCCAGTAGCAACGCAGGGATTAACTATGGCTACACCTTC

clone_size: NA
d_call: TRBD2
j_call: TRBJ2-7
v_call: TRBV5-6
cdr3_aa: CASSSTSGAYEQYF
cdr3_nt: TGTGCCAGCAGCTCGACTAGCGGGGCCTACGAGCAGTACTTC

clone_size: NA
d_call: TRBD1
j_call: TRBJ1-5
v_call: TRBV28
cdr3_aa: CASSRTGSNQPQHF
cdr3_nt: TGTGCCAGCAGTCGGACAGGGAGCAATCAGCCCCAGCATTTT

clone_size: NA
d_call: TRBD1
j_call: TRBJ1-2
v_call: TRBV5-1
cdr3_aa: CASSLAGTGGGGYTF
cdr3_nt: TGCGCCAGCAGCTTGGCCGGGACAGGGGGCGGCGGCTACACCTTC

clone_size: NA
d_call: NA
j_call: TRBJ1-5
v_call: TRBV10-1
cdr3_aa: CASSEGQPSGSQHF
cdr3_nt: TGCGCCAGCAGTGAAGGGCAGCCCTCGGGGTCCCAGCATTTT

clone_size: NA
d_call: NA
j_call: TRBJ1-1
v_call: TRBV5-4
cdr3_aa: CASSYDKNTEAFF
cdr3_nt: TGTGCCAGCAGCTATGACAAGAACACTGAAGCTTTCTTT

clone_size: NA
d_call: NA
j_call: TRBJ2-3
v_call: TRBV7-9
cdr3_aa: CASSRAGSDTQYF
cdr3_nt: TGTGCCAGCAGCCGCGCGGGGTCTGATACGCAGTATTTT

clone_size: NA
d_call: NA
j_call: TRBJ1-4
v_call: TRBV7-9
cdr3_aa: CASSRDTKLFF
cdr3_nt: TGTGCCAGCAGCCGAGACACCAAACTGTTTTTT

clone_size: NA
d_call: NA
j_call: TRBJ1-3
v_call: TRBV4-1
cdr3_aa: CASSQVPGTALSGNTIYF
cdr3_nt: TGCGCCAGCAGCCAAGTTCCAGGGACTGCATTATCTGGAAACACCATATATTTT

clone_size: NA
d_call: NA
j_call: TRBJ1-2
v_call: TRBV5-8
cdr3_aa: CASSLYSPGNGYTF
cdr3_nt: TGTGCCAGCAGCTTGTATTCCCCAGGGAACGGCTACACCTTC

clone_size: NA
d_call: NA
j_call: TRBJ1-4
v_call: TRBV2
cdr3_aa: CASSGAGQRRGEKLFF
cdr3_nt: TGTGCCAGCAGTGGCGCTGGACAGCGACGGGGTGAAAAACTGTTTTTT

clone_size: NA
d_call: TRBD2
j_call: TRBJ2-2
v_call: TRBV5-4
cdr3_aa: CASSPRLAGGTGELFF
cdr3_nt: TGTGCCAGCAGCCCCAGACTAGCGGGAGGGACCGGGGAGCTGTTTTTT

clone_size: NA
d_call: NA
j_call: TRBJ2-2
v_call: TRBV11-1
cdr3_aa: CASSLEYSGLEGELFF
cdr3_nt: TGTGCCAGCAGCTTAGAGTACTCAGGCCTTGAAGGGGAGCTGTTTTTT

clone_size: few
d_call: NA
j_call: TRBJ1-5
v_call: TRBV6-5
cdr3_aa: CASSLSFNQPQHF
cdr3_nt: TGTGCCAGCAGTCTGAGTTTCAATCAGCCCCAGCATTTT

clone_size: NA
d_call: TRBD1
j_call: TRBJ2-7
v_call: TRBV9
cdr3_aa: CASSLGTGTSYEQYF
cdr3_nt: TGTGCCAGCAGCCTAGGGACAGGGACATCCTACGAGCAGTACTTC

clone_size: NA
d_call: TRBD2
j_call: TRBJ2-1
v_call: TRBV11-3
cdr3_aa: CASSLGRETYNEQFF
cdr3_nt: TGTGCCAGCAGCTTAGGGCGGGAGACGTACAATGAGCAGTTCTTC

clone_size: NA
d_call: TRBD2
j_call: TRBJ2-3
v_call: TRBV20-1
cdr3_aa: CSALAGDTQYF
cdr3_nt: TGCAGTGCTTTAGCGGGAGATACGCAGTATTTT

clone_size: NA
d_call: TRBD1
j_call: TRBJ2-7
v_call: TRBV27
cdr3_aa: CAGGQFYEQYF
cdr3_nt: TGTGCCGGGGGACAGTTCTACGAGCAGTACTTC

clone_size: NA
d_call: NA
j_call: TRBJ2-7
v_call: TRBV2
cdr3_aa: CASSRSGTLSYEQYF
cdr3_nt: TGTGCCAGCAGTCGTTCCGGGACACTCTCCTACGAGCAGTACTTC

clone_size: NA
d_call: TRBD2
j_call: TRBJ2-1
v_call: TRBV9
cdr3_aa: CASSVGSGRKFF
cdr3_nt: TGTGCCAGCAGCGTAGGCAGCGGGAGGAAGTTCTTC

clone_size: NA
d_call: TRBD1
j_call: TRBJ1-1
v_call: TRBV7-9
cdr3_aa: CASSLGAWTGEAFF
cdr3_nt: TGTGCCAGCAGCTTAGGTGCATGGACAGGGGAAGCTTTCTTT

clone_size: NA
d_call: TRBD2
j_call: TRBJ2-1
v_call: TRBV6-5
cdr3_aa: CATGLAGTYNEQFF
cdr3_nt: TGTGCCACCGGACTAGCGGGAACCTACAATGAGCAGTTCTTC

clone_size: NA
d_call: NA
j_call: TRBJ1-1
v_call: TRBV2
cdr3_aa: CASRPFQGKNTEAFF
cdr3_nt: TGTGCCAGCAGGCCATTCCAGGGGAAGAACACTGAAGCTTTCTTT

clone_size: once
d_call: TRBD2
j_call: TRBJ2-2
v_call: TRBV18
cdr3_aa: CASSPRTAGVVGELFF
cdr3_nt: TGTGCCAGCTCACCACGAACAGCGGGAGTCGTCGGGGAGCTGTTTTTT

clone_size: NA
d_call: NA
j_call: TRBJ2-3
v_call: TRBV13
cdr3_aa: CASSLLGAGLNTQYF
cdr3_nt: TGTGCCAGCAGCTTATTAGGGGCGGGGCTGAATACGCAGTATTTT

clone_size: once
d_call: TRBD1
j_call: TRBJ2-3
v_call: TRBV5-1
cdr3_aa: CASSLADRGGTDTQYF
cdr3_nt: TGCGCCAGCAGCTTGGCCGACAGGGGTGGCACAGATACGCAGTATTTT

clone_size: NA
d_call: TRBD1
j_call: TRBJ1-5
v_call: TRBV4-2
cdr3_aa: CASSPNTDRAQPQHF
cdr3_nt: TGTGCCAGCAGTCCTAACACCGACAGGGCCCAGCCCCAGCATTTT

clone_size: NA
d_call: NA
j_call: TRBJ2-3
v_call: TRBV5-1
cdr3_aa: CASSLQAGASTDTQYF
cdr3_nt: TGCGCCAGCAGCTTGCAGGCAGGTGCTAGCACAGATACGCAGTATTTT

clone_size: NA
d_call: NA
j_call: TRBJ1-2
v_call: TRBV7-2
cdr3_aa: CASSVTPGTGYTF
cdr3_nt: TGTGCCAGCAGCGTAACGCCCGGGACAGGCTACACCTTC

clone_size: NA
d_call: NA
j_call: TRBJ1-2
v_call: TRBV27
cdr3_aa: CASSRSGQTPRDYGYTF
cdr3_nt: TGTGCCAGCAGTCGGAGTGGACAAACCCCCAGGGACTATGGCTACACCTTC

clone_size: NA
d_call: NA
j_call: TRBJ1-2
v_call: TRBV5-4
cdr3_aa: CASNRGGGNYGYTF
cdr3_nt: TGTGCCAGCAACCGAGGGGGGGGCAACTATGGCTACACCTTC

clone_size: NA
d_call: NA
j_call: TRBJ2-2
v_call: TRBV28
cdr3_aa: CAIQGEDTGELFF
cdr3_nt: TGTGCCATACAGGGCGAGGACACCGGGGAGCTGTTTTTT